One TCR beta chain is described in this entry. Profiled with immunoSEQ multiplex PCR; TCRdb holds only in-frame clones, not every one. The data contain 80,000 to 90,000 clones, around nine tenths of them singletons. From germline, CDR1 is MNHEY and CDR2 SMNVEV (reference sequence). V lost 3 bases to trimming and J lost 6 bases; unmatched junction nucleotides: 1. The CDR3 length is 14 residues. These data are taken from a study of T cell responses to AZD1222 COVID-19 vaccine. The source material was peripheral blood, sampled on day 0 of MenACWY control vaccination. The clonotype comes from an adult in good health. The chain combines TRBV27 with TRBJ2-1, with TRBD2 matching 11 bases. The CDR3 reads CASSFSGRANEQFF. The CDR3 DNA sequence: TGTGCCAGCAGTTTTAGCGGGAGGGCCAATGAGCAGTTCTTC.